The 30 T cell receptor beta chains reported below all come from one sample, sequenced in a study of CD8+CD57+ T cells in acquired aplastic anemia. For CDR3 and TCR beta VDJ profiling, genomic DNA was the template used. MiXCR, run by TCRdb on the reads, gives a single entry per CDR3 protein. This sample has roughly 130,000 distinct CDR3 sequences, with more than 40% found just once. Sequenced material: sorted CD4+, CD8+, or CD8+CD57+ T cells (not recorded which) from PBMCs. The origin of the receptors is a human donor in good health, serving as a control.

V is TRBV5-4 and J is TRBJ2-7; D is undetermined. The CDR3 has 12 amino acids. The germline CDR1 and CDR2 sequences are SGHNT and YYREEE (reference sequence). Trimming took off 1 base at V and 5 bases at J, with 7 bases between the two ends. The CDR3 coding sequence is TGTGCCAGCAGCTTGTACAAGCACGAGCAGTACTTC. Translated: CASSLYKHEQYF.

The V and J genes are TRBV14 and TRBJ1-2; 7 positions agree with TRBD1. The V gene end was trimmed by 2 bases and the J gene end by 0 bases; junction bases not matched to a gene: 12. In germline, CDR1 is SGHDN, CDR2 FVKESK. There are 18 residues in the CDR3. In DNA, the CDR3 is TGTGCCAGCAGCCAAAGGGCGCGACAGGGAGAAGCTAACTATGGCTACACCTTC. Amino acid sequence: CASSQRARQGEANYGYTF. The full variable domain, completed using reference TRBV14 and TRBJ1-2, is EAGVTQFPSHSVIEKGQTVTLRCDPISGHDNLYWYRRVMGKEIKFLLHFVKESKQDESGMPNNRFLAERTGGTYSTLKVQPAELEDSGVYFCASSQRARQGEANYGYTFGSGTRLTVV.

This chain uses TRBV5-1 with TRBJ1-2; possibly TRBD1 for D (6 bases). The germline gives CDR1 SGHRS, CDR2 YFSETQ. The CDR3 is made up of 13 amino acids. V was pared by 1 base and J by 6 bases, with 10 bases between. The CDR3 DNA reads TGCGCCAGCAGCTTGACAGGGAGGGATGGCTACACCTTC. This encodes CASSLTGRDGYTF.

The V and J genes are TRBV9 and TRBJ2-7; perhaps TRBD2 as D (7 bases). Trimming cost V 4 bases and J 0 bases, with 20 bases left between them. Germline V gene lookup returns CDR1 SGDLS and CDR2 YYNGEE. This CDR3 region has 17 residues. The CDR3 bases are TGTGCCAGCAGCCTCCTAGGGGGGGGCGGGAACTCCTACGAGCAGTACTTC. Its translation is CASSLLGGGGNSYEQYF.

With regard to this clonotype: Without the conserved terminal phenylalanine or tryptophan, this CDR3 likely stems from a read error. The chain recombines TRBV10-3 with TRBJ1-2; D not resolved. Germline V gives CDR1 ENHRY, CDR2 SYGVKD. The CDR3 spans 11 residues. V dropped 4 bases and J dropped 6 bases, with 6 bases sitting between them. The DNA for the CDR3 is TGTGCCATCAGTGGCGGGAATGGCTACACCCTC. Protein product: CAISGGNGYTL.

V gene TRBV10-3 combines with J gene TRBJ2-3; no reliable D call. Trimming took 11 bases from V and 1 from J, leaving 13 bases between them. The germline V gene encodes CDR1 ENHRY and CDR2 SYGVKD. The CDR3 spans 13 residues. The chain's CDR3 is CAARGIGTDTQYF. The CDR3 nucleotides are TGTGCCGCCAGAGGAATTGGCACAGATACGCAGTATTTT.

About this clonotype itself: A much larger clone sits a single nucleotide away, making a read error possible. The rearrangement joins TRBV2 to TRBJ2-3, with TRBD2 matching over 10 bases. Looked up from germline, CDR1 is SNHLY and CDR2 is FYNNEI. The CDR3 is 15 residues long. CDR3 bases: TGTGCCAGCGGGGAGCGGGGGGGAAGCACAGATACGCGGTATTTT. Residues: CASGERGGSTDTRYF. Together with reference TRBV2 and TRBJ2-3, the CDR3 gives the full variable domain: EPEVTQTPSHQVTQMGQEVILRCVPISNHLYFYWYRQILGQKVEFLVSFYNNEISEKSEIFDDQFSVERPDGSNFTLKIRSTKLEDSAMYFCASGERGGSTDTRYFGPGTRLTVL.

This clonotype has a count of ten or more. The chain joins TRBV30 to TRBJ1-5; a possible D gene is TRBD1 (6 bases). V was cut by 1 base and J by 5 bases, with 9 bases left in between. The CDR3 length is 13 residues. The germline gives CDR1 GTSNPN, CDR2 SVGIG (reference sequence). DNA of the CDR3: TGTGCCTGGAGTGGTAAGGGGGATCAGCCCCAGCATTTT. As protein: CAWSGKGDQPQHF.

This clonotype was seen ten or more times. This CDR3 reads CASSQGVQWRSERTDTQYF. CDR3 nucleotide sequence: TGCGCCAGCAGCCAAGGAGTTCAATGGAGAAGTGAACGCACAGATACGCAGTATTTT. This rearrangement joins TRBV4-1 to TRBJ2-3; no clear D gene. With 1 base removed from V and 1 base from J, the gap between germline ends came to 21 bases. This CDR3 is built from 19 residues. CDR1 is MGHRA and CDR2 is YSYEKL in the germline V gene.

At least ten counts were recorded for this clonotype. This chain connects TRBV2 to TRBJ2-2, with D unclear. Germline CDR1 SNHLY, CDR2 FYNNEI. The CDR3 has 13 residues. The V and J ends lost 5 bases and 8 bases respectively, with 12 bases between them. CDR3 residues: CASSLGELGELFF. CDR3 nucleotide sequence: TGTGCCAGCAGTTTGGGCGAACTTGGGGAGCTGTTTTTT.

The chain employs TRBV5-1 and TRBJ2-7; D is perhaps TRBD1 (6 bases). The CDR3 extends over 13 amino acids. Trimming removed 4 bases from V and 4 bases from J, with 12 bases in between. Germline loops: CDR1 SGHRS, CDR2 YFSETQ. The CDR3 loop is CASSDGTSYEQYF. In DNA, the CDR3 is TGCGCCAGCAGCGATGGGACATCGTACGAGCAGTACTTC.

The table lists this clonotype with a few counts. The chain has TRBV20-1 and TRBJ1-2, with unresolved D. Deletions cut 5 bases from V and 2 bases from J, with 15 bases between. CDR3 size: 14 residues. Germline CDR1 and CDR2: DFQATT and SNEGSKA (reference sequence). This CDR3 is CSASRLAGNYGYTF. DNA of the CDR3: TGCAGTGCTTCCCGACTAGCGGGGAACTATGGCTACACCTTC.

This rearrangement joins TRBV9 to TRBJ1-2, with 9 positions matching TRBD1. V lost 1 base and J lost 7; bases outside the gene matches: 8. The CDR3 consists of 15 residues. Germline V gene sequence: CDR1 SGDLS, CDR2 YYNGEE. The CDR3 DNA follows: TGTGCCAGCAGCGTAACAGGGGGCGAGGGGGGTGGCTACACCTTC. This codes for CASSVTGGEGGGYTF.

This rearrangement joins TRBV29-1 to TRBJ2-5, with 10 bases identical to TRBD2. The V gene end was trimmed by 1 base and the J gene end by 1 base; junction bases not matched to a gene: 6. Germline CDR1 SQVTM, CDR2 ANQGSEA. CDR3 length: 16 residues. Here the CDR3 DNA reads TGCAGCGTTGAAGGTTCGATAGCGGGGGGCCAAGAGACCCAGTACTTC. Its protein product is CSVEGSIAGGQETQYF.

This clonotype was seen repeatedly, ten times or more. The rearrangement joins TRBV20-1 to TRBJ1-4; no clear D. This CDR3 has 13 amino acids. V lost 5 bases, J lost 0 bases, and 7 bases lay in between. Germline V lookup: CDR1 DFQATT, CDR2 SNEGSKA (reference sequence). The CDR3 loop reads CSARPATNEKLFF. DNA for the CDR3: TGCAGTGCTCGACCAGCAACTAATGAAAAACTGTTTTTT.

This clonotype was recorded at least ten times. The chain has TRBV6-5 and TRBJ1-2; a weak D match, TRBD1 (5 bases). The CDR3 has 15 residues. The V gene's germline CDR1 is MNHEY and CDR2 SVGAGI. Trimming pared 2 bases from V and 5 bases from J, leaving 15 bases between. DNA for the CDR3: TGTGCCAGCAGTTACAAATGGGACCCTGGGTATGGCTACACCTTC. This codes for CASSYKWDPGYGYTF.

This clonotype has ten or more counts. V is TRBV6-1 and J is TRBJ2-5; D is uncertain. Between the trimmed V and J ends, which lost 11 bases and 3 bases, there was a span of 25 bases. The CDR3 is 16 residues long. CDR1 is MNHNS, CDR2 SASEGT, per germline. The CDR3 here is CASGPRMAVDKETQYF. The CDR3, as DNA: TGTGCCTCAGGCCCCAGGATGGCAGTAGACAAAGAGACCCAGTACTTC.

This clonotype showed up many times. This chain connects TRBV2 to TRBJ2-2; D not resolved. The CDR3 extends over 16 amino acids. CDR1 is SNHLY and CDR2 is FYNNEI in the germline V gene. Trimming pared 1 base from V and 2 bases from J, leaving 11 bases between. The CDR3 DNA is TGTGCCAGCAGTGAAGGGTATATAGCCAACACCGGGGAGCTGTTTTTT. Amino acids: CASSEGYIANTGELFF.

This clonotype was seen many times. This chain uses TRBV7-2 with TRBJ1-3; a weak D match, TRBD1 (6 bases). The CDR3 contains 16 residues. CDR1 SGHTA and CDR2 FQGNSA come from the germline V gene. V shed 4 bases and J shed 2 bases, with 15 bases lying between them. The CDR3 loop is CASSSGNRVAGNTIYF. In DNA form, the CDR3 reads TGTGCCAGCAGCTCGGGGAACAGGGTAGCTGGAAACACCATATATTTT.

At least ten counts were recorded for this clonotype. This sequence joins TRBV5-4 and TRBJ1-1; 7 bases are shared with TRBD1. Trimming removed 4 bases from V and 0 bases from J; junction bases left unmatched: 9. Germline V CDR1 and CDR2: SGHNT, YYREEE (reference sequence). The CDR3 is 16 amino acids. The CDR3 DNA reads as TGTGCCAGCAGCCCAGGGGGTAATCGAATGAACACTGAAGCTTTCTTT. Translation: CASSPGGNRMNTEAFF.

Comment on this clonotype: A much larger clone sits a single nucleotide away, making a read error possible. The chain links TRBV5-4 to TRBJ1-3; D is possibly TRBD1 (5 bases). Germline CDR1 SGHNT, CDR2 YYREEE (reference sequence). The CDR3 extends over 12 amino acids. The CDR3 DNA reads as TGTGCCAGCAGCGGTACAGGAAACACCATGTATTTT. This sequence encodes CASSGTGNTMYF.

The rearrangement uses TRBV24-1 and TRBJ2-1, with 11 nucleotides matching TRBD2. The CDR3 totals 15 residues. V shed 3 bases and J 8 bases; nucleotides not matched to a gene: 5. CDR1 KGHDR and CDR2 SFDVKD come from the germline V gene. The CDR3 spells CATSDTSGGRDEQFF. The DNA of the CDR3 is TGTGCCACCAGTGATACTAGCGGGGGTAGAGATGAGCAGTTCTTC.

This chain joins TRBV18 and TRBJ1-4; 11 bases align to TRBD1. The CDR3 has 14 amino acids. Unmatched junction bases numbered 0, after V lost 3 bases and J lost 6 bases. CDR1 is KGHSH and CDR2 is LQKENI in the germline V gene. The CDR3 sequence is CASSPGQGDEKLFF. The CDR3 DNA reads as TGTGCCAGCTCACCGGGACAGGGGGATGAAAAACTGTTTTTT.

This clonotype was found many times. The J gene is TRBJ2-7, the V gene TRBV5-6, with 8 bases identical to TRBD2. CDR1 is SGHDT and CDR2 is YYEEEE in the germline V gene. The J segment lost 7 bases and the V segment lost 3 bases, leaving 6 bases of the junction unmatched. This CDR3 has 13 amino acids. As DNA, the CDR3 is TGTGCCAGCAGCTCATCACCTAGCGGGGAGCAGTACTTC. Protein sequence: CASSSSPSGEQYF.

The sample holds one count of this clonotype. This rearrangement joins TRBV10-3 to TRBJ2-5, with TRBD2 as a possible D gene (5 bases). Germline assignment: CDR1 ENHRY and CDR2 SYGVKD. The V and J ends lost 2 bases and 4 bases respectively, with 14 bases between them. This CDR3 region has 15 residues. CDR3 nucleotides: TGTGCCATCAGTGAGCGCGCGGTTGCGGGAGAGACCCAGTACTTC. Amino acids: CAISERAVAGETQYF.

The chain uses TRBV25-1 and TRBJ1-1; no clear D gene. Germline lookup yields CDR1 MGHDK and CDR2 SYGVNS. The ends were cut back, 0 bases at V and 5 bases at J, with 16 bases in the middle. This CDR3 comprises 16 residues. This CDR3 reads CASSEYEAARGTEAFF. The CDR3 bases are TGTGCCAGCAGTGAATATGAGGCAGCCCGAGGGACTGAAGCTTTCTTT.

This chain joins TRBV19 and TRBJ1-4; D ambiguous. Trimming removed 10 bases at V and 8 bases at J, with 11 bases between. Per the germline V gene, CDR1 is LNHDA and CDR2 is SQIVND (reference sequence). This CDR3 is built from 11 residues. The CDR3 DNA reads as TGTGCCACAAAATCGTACGAAAAACTGTTTTTT. This sequence encodes CATKSYEKLFF.

With regard to this clonotype: With a much larger clone just one base away, this may be a read error. The chain couples TRBV30 to TRBJ2-2; 8 bases match TRBD2. The ends lost 0 bases at V and 4 bases at J; junction bases unmatched: 1. CDR3 length: 14 residues. In germline, CDR1 is GTSNPN, CDR2 SVGIG (reference sequence). The CDR3 DNA follows: TGTGCCTGGAGTGTACGGGGGGGCACCGGGGAGCTGTTTTTT. This sequence encodes CAWSVRGGTGELFF.

This chain links TRBV9 with TRBJ1-1, with 9 bases aligning to TRBD1. This CDR3 has 14 residues. Per germline, CDR1 SGDLS and CDR2 YYNGEE. Germline trimming cut 3 bases from V and 3 bases from J; bases unmatched to any gene: 3. CDR3 nucleotides: TGTGCCAGCAGCGCGGGACAGGGCGACACTGAAGCTTTCTTT. Its protein is CASSAGQGDTEAFF.

This clonotype was seen just once. This chain joins TRBV24-1 and TRBJ1-1; TRBD1 matches 10 bases. CDR1 is KGHDR and CDR2 is SFDVKD in the germline V gene. J lost 7 bases, V lost 7 bases, and 11 bases had no gene match. CDR3 size: 15 residues. The CDR3: CATSSLRDRGGEAFF. Written as DNA, the CDR3 is TGTGCCACCAGCAGCTTAAGGGACAGGGGTGGTGAAGCTTTCTTT.